The rows below give T cell receptor beta chains drawn from one sample of a study of blood T cell repertoires in COVID-19. The assay was immunoSEQ multiplex PCR, and TCRdb's table has in-frame clones only and misses some. Among 90,000 to 110,000 clones listed, 65% to 90% were seen once. Material for sequencing was peripheral blood. These receptors originate from a middle-aged man with acute or convalescent COVID-19. The CDR3 runs from the conserved cysteine through the conserved F or W.

j_call | v_call | cdr3_aa
- | TRBV7-7 | CASSPRQGNEQYF
TRBJ1-1 | TRBV24-1 | CATQRRQGAVAFF
TRBJ2-3 | TRBV7-8 | CASSLISADTQYF
TRBJ1-5 | TRBV12-3/TRBV12-4 | CASSPGGGQPQHF
TRBJ1-3 | TRBV5-1 | CASSLFAGGSGNTIYF
TRBJ1-5 | TRBV19 | CASSIDRDQPQHF
TRBJ2-7 | TRBV5-4 | CASSRQGSSYEQYF
TRBJ1-1 | TRBV25-1 | CASSEFGGTPNTEAFF
TRBJ2-3 | TRBV4-2 | CASSQVYNTPDTQYF
TRBJ2-1 | TRBV24-1 | CATSQTNYNEQFF
TRBJ2-2 | TRBV21-1 | CASIGRGCDTGELFF
TRBJ2-5 | TRBV5-4 | CASSFPLAGGPGETQYF
TRBJ2-7 | TRBV6-5 | CASSYRTGVYEQYF
TRBJ1-6 | TRBV10-3 | CAISDSGQANSPLHF
TRBJ2-1 | TRBV19 | CASSTPAGGPRNEQFF
TRBJ2-3 | TRBV7-3 | CASSLNWGERADTQYF
TRBJ1-2 | TRBV6-5 | CASTPGLSRDYGYTF
TRBJ1-1 | TRBV12-3/TRBV12-4 | CASSRDTNTEAFF
TRBJ1-3 | TRBV5-1 | CASSLDTAGNTIYF
TRBJ2-1 | TRBV27 | CASSLRLAGVSYNEQFF
TRBJ2-3 | TRBV7-3 | CASSLAGVGDTQYF
TRBJ2-3 | TRBV5-6 | CASSSSGSADTQYF
TRBJ1-6 | TRBV25-1 | CASSVGGPKYNSPLHF
TRBJ2-7 | TRBV11-2 | CASRPFGSYEQYF
TRBJ1-1 | TRBV25-1 | CASSDLTGTEAFF
TRBJ1-3 | TRBV19 | CASSIGTGVYTIYF
TRBJ1-5 | TRBV30 | CAWSRSGNQPQHF
TRBJ2-3 | TRBV15 | CATSIRGGSADTQYF
TRBJ1-1 | TRBV29-1 | CTGTGQGFTEAFF
TRBJ2-7 | TRBV5-4 | CASSLGTSGSYEQYF
TRBJ1-1 | TRBV11-1 | CASSPNHGGSTQAFF
TRBJ2-2 | TRBV19 | CASSMTYPATSLNTGELFF
TRBJ2-2 | TRBV10-3 | CAISGVGQGTGELFF
TRBJ1-4 | TRBV6-6 | CASRERGTGSNEKLFF
TRBJ2-1 | TRBV12-3/TRBV12-4 | CATGLASYNEQFF
TRBJ2-1 | TRBV6-6 | CASRATSGRTNEQFF
TRBJ1-4 | TRBV6-5 | CASSPRQGGNEKLFF
TRBJ2-7 | TRBV5-1 | CASTNSVGTGLYYEQYF
TRBJ1-5 | TRBV28 | CASRPSHTGVSNQPQHF
TRBJ1-2 | TRBV4-1 | CASSQEAGYVANYGYTF
TRBJ2-7 | TRBV10-3 | CAIRDRGAHVGVLYF
TRBJ2-4 | TRBV7-9 | CASSSTWTRNIQYF
TRBJ2-7 | TRBV6-5 | CASSNYFGQFVYEQYF
TRBJ2-3 | TRBV12-3/TRBV12-4 | CASSLAGGHTQYF